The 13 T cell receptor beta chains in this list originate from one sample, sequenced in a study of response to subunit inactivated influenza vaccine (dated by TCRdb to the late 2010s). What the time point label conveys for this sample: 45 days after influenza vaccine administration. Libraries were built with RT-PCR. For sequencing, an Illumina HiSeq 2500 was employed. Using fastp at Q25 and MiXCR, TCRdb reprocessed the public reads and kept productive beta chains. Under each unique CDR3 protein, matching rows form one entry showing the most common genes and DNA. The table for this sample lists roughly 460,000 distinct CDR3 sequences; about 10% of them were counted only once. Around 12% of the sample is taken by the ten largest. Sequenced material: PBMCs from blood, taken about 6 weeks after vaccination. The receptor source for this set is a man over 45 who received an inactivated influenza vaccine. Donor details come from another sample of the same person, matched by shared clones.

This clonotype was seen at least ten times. CDR3 region: CASSLGQGIFYGYTF. For the CDR3, the DNA is TGCGCCAGCAGCCTGGGACAGGGGATTTTCTATGGCTACACCTTC. The V and J genes are TRBV5-1 and TRBJ1-2; 10 bases fit TRBD1. Germline CDR1 reads SGHRS; CDR2 reads YFSETQ. The CDR3 consists of 15 residues. With V trimmed by 4 bases and J by 4 bases, 7 bases remained unmatched.

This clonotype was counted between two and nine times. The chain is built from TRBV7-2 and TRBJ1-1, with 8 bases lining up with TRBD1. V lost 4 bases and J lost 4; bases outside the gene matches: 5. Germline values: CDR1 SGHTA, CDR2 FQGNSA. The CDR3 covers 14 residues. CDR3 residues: CASSYNRGGTEAFF. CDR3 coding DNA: TGTGCCAGCAGCTACAACAGGGGGGGCACTGAAGCTTTCTTT. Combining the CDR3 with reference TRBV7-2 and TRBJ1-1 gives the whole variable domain GAGVSQSPSNKVTEKGKDVELRCDPISGHTALYWYRQSLGQGLEFLIYFQGNSAPDKSGLPSDRFSAERTGGSVSTLTIQRTQQEDSAVYLCASSYNRGGTEAFFGQGTRLTVV.

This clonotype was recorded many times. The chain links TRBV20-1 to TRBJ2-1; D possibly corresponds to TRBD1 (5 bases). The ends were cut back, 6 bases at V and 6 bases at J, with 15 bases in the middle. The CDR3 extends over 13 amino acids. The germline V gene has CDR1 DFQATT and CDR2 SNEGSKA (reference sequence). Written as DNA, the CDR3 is TGCAGTGCCATCGTGGGGCTCACCAATGAGCAGTTCTTC. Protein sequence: CSAIVGLTNEQFF.

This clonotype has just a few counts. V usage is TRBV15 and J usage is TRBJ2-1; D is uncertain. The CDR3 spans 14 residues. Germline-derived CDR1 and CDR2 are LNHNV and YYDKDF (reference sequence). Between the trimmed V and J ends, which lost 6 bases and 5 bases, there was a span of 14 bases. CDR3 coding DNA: TGTGCCACCAGGGGTTTAGTACTGAACAATGAGCAGTTCTTC. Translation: CATRGLVLNNEQFF. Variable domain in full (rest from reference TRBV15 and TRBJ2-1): DAMVIQNPRYQVTQFGKPVTLSCSQTLNHNVMYWYQQKSSQAPKLLFHYYDKDFNNEADTPDNFQSRRPNTSFCFLDIRSPGLGDTAMYLCATRGLVLNNEQFFGPGTRLTVL.

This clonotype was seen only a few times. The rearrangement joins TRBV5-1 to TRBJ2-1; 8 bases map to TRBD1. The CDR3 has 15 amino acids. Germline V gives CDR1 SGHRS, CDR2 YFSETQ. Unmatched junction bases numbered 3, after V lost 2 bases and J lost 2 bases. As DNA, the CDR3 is TGCGCCAGCAGCTTCGGACAGGGCCCCTACAATGAGCAGTTCTTC. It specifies CASSFGQGPYNEQFF.

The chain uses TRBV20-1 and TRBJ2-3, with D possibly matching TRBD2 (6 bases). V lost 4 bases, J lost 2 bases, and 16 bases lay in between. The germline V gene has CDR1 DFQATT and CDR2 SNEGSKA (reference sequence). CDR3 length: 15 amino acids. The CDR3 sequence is CSANSGTGYTDTQYF. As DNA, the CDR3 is TGCAGTGCTAACTCCGGGACTGGTTACACAGATACGCAGTATTTT.

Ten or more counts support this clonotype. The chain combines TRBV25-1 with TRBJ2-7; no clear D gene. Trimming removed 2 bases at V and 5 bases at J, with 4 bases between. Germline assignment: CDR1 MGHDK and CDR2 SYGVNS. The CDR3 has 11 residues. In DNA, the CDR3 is TGTGCCAGCAGTGAAAATCACGAGCAGTACTTC. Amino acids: CASSENHEQYF.

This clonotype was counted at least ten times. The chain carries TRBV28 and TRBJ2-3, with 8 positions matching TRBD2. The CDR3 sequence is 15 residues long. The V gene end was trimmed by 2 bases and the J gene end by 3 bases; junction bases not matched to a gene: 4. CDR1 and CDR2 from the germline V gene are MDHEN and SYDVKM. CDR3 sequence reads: CASSLTRGGTDTQYF. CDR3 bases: TGTGCCAGCAGTTTAACACGGGGGGGAACAGATACGCAGTATTTT.

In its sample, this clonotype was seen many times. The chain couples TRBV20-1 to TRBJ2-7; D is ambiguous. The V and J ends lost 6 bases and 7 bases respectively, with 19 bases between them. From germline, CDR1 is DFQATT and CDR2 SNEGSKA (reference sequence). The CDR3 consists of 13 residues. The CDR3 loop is CSAHPLSGREQYF. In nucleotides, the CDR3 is TGCAGTGCCCACCCCCTTTCAGGCAGGGAGCAGTACTTC.

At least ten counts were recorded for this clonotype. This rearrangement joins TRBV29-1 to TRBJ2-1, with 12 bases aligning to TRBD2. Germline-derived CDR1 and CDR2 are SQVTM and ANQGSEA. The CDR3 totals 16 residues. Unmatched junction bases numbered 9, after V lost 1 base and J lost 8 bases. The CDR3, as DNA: TGCAGCGTTGAAGCCCCGGGACTAGCGGGTACATATGAGCAGTTCTTC. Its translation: CSVEAPGLAGTYEQFF.

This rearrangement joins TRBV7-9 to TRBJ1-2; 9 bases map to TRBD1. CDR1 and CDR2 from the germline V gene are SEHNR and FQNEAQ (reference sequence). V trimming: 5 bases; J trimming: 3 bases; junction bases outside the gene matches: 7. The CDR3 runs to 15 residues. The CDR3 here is CASSATTGGDYGYTF. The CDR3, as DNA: TGTGCCAGCAGCGCCACGACAGGGGGTGACTATGGCTACACCTTC.

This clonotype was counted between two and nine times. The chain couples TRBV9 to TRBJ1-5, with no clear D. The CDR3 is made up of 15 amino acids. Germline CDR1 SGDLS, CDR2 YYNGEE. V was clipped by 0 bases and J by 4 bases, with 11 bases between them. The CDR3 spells CASSVAADINQPQHF. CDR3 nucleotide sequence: TGTGCCAGCAGCGTAGCAGCGGATATTAATCAGCCCCAGCATTTT.

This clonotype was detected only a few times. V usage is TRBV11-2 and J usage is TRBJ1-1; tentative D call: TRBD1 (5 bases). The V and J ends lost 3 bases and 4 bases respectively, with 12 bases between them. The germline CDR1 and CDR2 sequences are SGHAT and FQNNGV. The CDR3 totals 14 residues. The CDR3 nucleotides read TGTGCCAGCAGCTTCGGGGGTATGGCCACTGAAGCTTTCTTT. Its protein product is CASSFGGMATEAFF.